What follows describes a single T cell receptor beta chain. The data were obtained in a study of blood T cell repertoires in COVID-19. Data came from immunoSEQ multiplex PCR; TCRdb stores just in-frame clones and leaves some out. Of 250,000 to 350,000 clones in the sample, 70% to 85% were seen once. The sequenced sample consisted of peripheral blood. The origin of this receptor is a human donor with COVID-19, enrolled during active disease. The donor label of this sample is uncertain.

The CDR3 protein is CASSLMGQGGYEQYF. The CDR3, as DNA: TGCGCCAGCAGCTTGATGGGGCAGGGAGGTTACGAGCAGTACTTC. The chain has TRBV5-1 and TRBJ2-7, with D possibly TRBD2 on 6 matching bases. Germline CDR1 is SGHRS and CDR2 is YFSETQ. Trimming removed 1 base from V and 4 bases from J, with 15 bases in between. The CDR3 has 15 residues.